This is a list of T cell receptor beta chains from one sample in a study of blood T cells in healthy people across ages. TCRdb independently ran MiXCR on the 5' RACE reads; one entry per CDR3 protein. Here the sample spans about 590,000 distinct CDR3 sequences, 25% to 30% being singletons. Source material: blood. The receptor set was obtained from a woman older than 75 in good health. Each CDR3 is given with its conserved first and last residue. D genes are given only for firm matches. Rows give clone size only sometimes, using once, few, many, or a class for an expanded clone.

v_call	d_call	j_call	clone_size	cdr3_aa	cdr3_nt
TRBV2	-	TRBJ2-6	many	CASSRDATSGANVLTF	TGTGCCAGCAGCCGGGACGCGACCTCTGGGGCCAACGTCCTGACTTTC
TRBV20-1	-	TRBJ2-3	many	CSARGGRTTDTQYF	TGCAGTGCTCGCGGGGGCAGGACCACAGATACGCAGTATTTT
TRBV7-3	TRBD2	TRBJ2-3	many	CASSLIPRGGSDTQYF	TGTGCCAGCAGCTTAATTCCGCGGGGGGGTTCAGATACGCAGTATTTT
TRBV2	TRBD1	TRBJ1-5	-	CACRKTGVGGNQPQHF	TGTGCCTGTCGAAAGACAGGGGTTGGTGGCAATCAGCCCCAGCATTTT
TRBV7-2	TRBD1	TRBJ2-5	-	CASRPDRGWETQYF	TGTGCCAGCAGGCCTGACAGGGGGTGGGAGACCCAGTACTTC
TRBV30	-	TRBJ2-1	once	CAWSPPRTFRNEQFF	TGTGCCTGGAGTCCCCCTAGGACCTTCCGTAATGAGCAGTTCTTC
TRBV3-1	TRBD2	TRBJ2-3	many	CASSVTSGGNTDTQYF	TGTGCCAGCAGCGTTACTAGCGGGGGGAACACAGATACGCAGTATTTT
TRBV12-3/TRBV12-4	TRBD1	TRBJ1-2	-	CASSADRGVGYTF	TGTGCCAGCAGCGCGGACAGGGGGGTGGGCTACACCTTC
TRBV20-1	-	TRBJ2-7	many	CSARADFADEQYF	TGCAGTGCTAGGGCGGACTTTGCCGACGAGCAGTACTTC
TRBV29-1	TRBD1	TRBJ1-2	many	CSVWTGAGYTF	TGCAGCGTTTGGACAGGGGCTGGCTACACCTTC
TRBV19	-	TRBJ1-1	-	CASSITELNTEAFF	TGTGCCAGTAGTATTACGGAGTTGAACACTGAAGCTTTCTTT
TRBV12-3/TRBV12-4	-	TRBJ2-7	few	CASSFGRRSLNEQYF	TGTGCCAGCAGTTTTGGTAGAAGAAGCCTGAATGAGCAGTACTTC
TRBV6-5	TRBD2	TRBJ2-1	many	CASSRVTSGSYNEQFF	TGTGCCAGCAGCAGAGTAACTAGCGGCTCCTACAATGAGCAGTTCTTC
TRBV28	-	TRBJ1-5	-	CASSFRGPSQPQHF	TGTGCCAGCAGTTTTAGAGGGCCCAGTCAGCCCCAGCATTTT
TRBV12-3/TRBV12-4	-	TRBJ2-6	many	CASFSGAGANVLTF	TGTGCCTCCTTCTCGGGGGCTGGGGCCAACGTCCTGACTTTC
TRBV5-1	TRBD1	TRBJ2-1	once	CASSLEGASEQFF	TGCGCCAGCAGCTTGGAGGGGGCTAGTGAGCAGTTCTTC
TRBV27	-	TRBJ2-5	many	CASSLSWTAIQETQYF	TGTGCCAGCAGTTTATCTTGGACGGCCATCCAAGAGACCCAGTACTTC
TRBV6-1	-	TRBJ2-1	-	CASSEGPNRFLFF	TGTGCCAGCAGTGAAGGTCCTAATCGTTTCCTGTTCTTC
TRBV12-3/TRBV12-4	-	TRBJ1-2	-	CASSYRGNCGYTF	TGTGCCAGCAGTTACCGGGGCAACTGTGGCTACACCTTC
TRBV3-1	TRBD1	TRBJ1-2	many	CASSQDRGLANYGYTF	TGTGCCAGCAGCCAGGACAGGGGGCTAGCTAACTATGGCTACACCTTC